The 17 T cell receptor beta chains below were found in one sample sequenced in a study of blood T cell repertoires in COVID-19 (TCRdb year 2020). The library relied on the immunoSEQ multiplex PCR assay. TCRdb provides this immuneACCESS table in a form limited to in-frame rearrangements. Some clones are lacking; in checked studies, under half of them reflect an unresolved V gene, and why the rest are absent is not known. The table for this sample lists under 200,000 clones; 70% to 90% of them were counted only once. Around a fifth of the sample goes to the ten largest clones. The specimen was peripheral blood. Every receptor here comes from a man between 60 and 75 years old with active or convalescent COVID-19.

The rearrangement uses TRBV7-9 and TRBJ1-1; the D is unclear. Germline V lookup: CDR1 SEHNR, CDR2 FQNEAQ (reference sequence). CDR3 length: 13 residues. The V gene lost 5 bases and the J gene lost 3 bases, with 10 bases spanning the gap. CDR3 coding DNA: TGTGCCAGCAGCCTACAGAGGGACACTGAAGCTTTCTTT. It yields the protein CASSLQRDTEAFF.

The chain uses TRBV5-1 and TRBJ1-2; D is perhaps TRBD1 (6 bases). Germline-derived CDR1 and CDR2 are SGHRS and YFSETQ. Between the trimmed V and J ends, which lost 8 bases and 2 bases, there was a span of 10 bases. The CDR3 runs 12 residues. The CDR3 reads CASRQENYGYTF. The DNA for the CDR3 is TGCGCCAGTAGACAGGAAAACTATGGCTACACCTTC.

The chain combines TRBV5-6 with TRBJ1-2, with TRBD1 as a possible D gene (6 bases). This CDR3 is 15 amino acids long. CDR1 SGHDT and CDR2 YYEEEE come from the germline V gene. V was cut by 1 base and J by 4 bases, with 14 bases left in between. CDR3 coding DNA: TGTGCCAGCAGCTTGATCGGGGACACCTCCTATGGCTACACCTTC. Translated: CASSLIGDTSYGYTF.

This sequence joins TRBV9 and TRBJ2-7; 8 bases map to TRBD1. This CDR3 region has 14 residues. After removal of 4 bases from V and 5 bases from J, the junction contained 8 bases not matched to a gene. CDR1 is SGDLS, CDR2 YYNGEE, per germline. The CDR3 DNA reads as TGTGCCAGCAGCTTATCCGGGACAGGACACGAGCAGTACTTC. Residues: CASSLSGTGHEQYF.

The chain has TRBV14 and TRBJ1-2; a weak D match, TRBD1 (6 bases). V was pared by 4 bases and J by 9 bases, with 15 bases between. Germline CDR1 reads SGHDN; CDR2 reads FVKESK. CDR3 length: 13 residues. CDR3 region: CASSLGTFRSYTF. CDR3 DNA: TGTGCCAGCAGCCTGGGGACATTCAGGAGCTACACCTTC.

This chain uses TRBV5-1 with TRBJ2-2; a possible D gene is TRBD2 (5 bases). The CDR3 spans 12 residues. V lost 4 bases, J lost 6 bases, and 7 bases lay in between. CDR1 is SGHRS and CDR2 is YFSETQ in the germline V gene. The CDR3 loop is CASSNGAGELFF. In DNA, the CDR3 is TGCGCCAGCAGCAACGGGGCCGGGGAGCTGTTTTTT.

The rearrangement uses TRBV7-3 and TRBJ2-2; 8 nucleotides align to TRBD2. J gave up 5 bases and V 5 bases, and 7 bases lay outside the gene matches. CDR1 and CDR2 (germline): SGHTA, FQGTGA. The CDR3 runs 15 residues. CDR3 in amino acids: CASSPGGAGTGELFF. CDR3 sequence (DNA): TGTGCCAGCAGCCCCGGGGGGGCCGGAACCGGGGAGCTGTTTTTT.

This chain joins TRBV20-1 and TRBJ1-4; D not resolved. Trimming shortened V by 3 bases and J by 5 bases, and 13 bases separated the two germline ends. The CDR3 runs 14 residues. In germline, CDR1 is DFQATT, CDR2 SNEGSKA (reference sequence). The CDR3 loop is CSASQPGGNEKLFF. CDR3 in DNA: TGCAGTGCTAGTCAGCCAGGAGGGAATGAAAAACTGTTTTTT.

The chain joins TRBV4-2 to TRBJ2-7, with 9 bases aligning to TRBD1. CDR3 length: 13 amino acids. The germline V gene has CDR1 LGHNA and CDR2 YNFKEQ. After removal of 2 bases from V and 7 bases from J, the junction contained 3 bases not matched to a gene. CDR3 nucleotides: TGTGCCAGCAGCCAAACAGGGGGCCGGGAGCAGTACTTC. Its protein is CASSQTGGREQYF.

The V gene is TRBV4-1, the J gene TRBJ2-3; TRBD1 is a possible D gene (8 bases). Germline V gives CDR1 MGHRA, CDR2 YSYEKL. This CDR3 comprises 16 residues. V was trimmed by 2 bases and J by 5 bases, leaving 17 bases between them. Written as DNA, the CDR3 is TGCGCCAGCAGCCAAAGTGCGACAGGGGAGGGAGATACGCAGTATTTT. This translates into CASSQSATGEGDTQYF.

This sequence joins TRBV19 and TRBJ2-6, with TRBD1 matching over 9 bases. With 8 bases clipped from V and 0 bases from J, the junction kept 8 bases outside the gene matches. The CDR3 has 17 amino acids. CDR1 and CDR2 (germline): LNHDA, SQIVND (reference sequence). CDR3 sequence: CASGDRVHLSGANVLTF. CDR3 DNA sequence: TGTGCCAGTGGGGACAGGGTCCACCTCTCTGGGGCCAACGTCCTGACTTTC.

In this sample, this clone turned up a few times. The V and J genes are TRBV18 and TRBJ1-5; no reliable D call. The CDR3 has 13 residues. V was cut by 6 bases and J by 4 bases, with 10 bases left in between. CDR1 is KGHSH, CDR2 LQKENI, per germline. The CDR3 loop reads CASSLSGNQPQHF. In DNA, the CDR3 is TGTGCCAGCTCGCTATCGGGAAATCAGCCCCAGCATTTT.

This chain uses TRBV19 with TRBJ1-3; D possibly corresponds to TRBD1 (5 bases). Germline values: CDR1 LNHDA, CDR2 SQIVND (reference sequence). The CDR3 sequence is 15 residues long. The ends were cut back, 3 bases at V and 2 bases at J, with 11 bases in the middle. CDR3 loop: CASSIPQDPGNTIYF. The CDR3 bases are TGTGCCAGTAGTATCCCACAGGACCCTGGAAACACCATATATTTT.

The chain links TRBV19 to TRBJ2-3; TRBD2 matches 8 bases. CDR1 and CDR2 from the germline V gene are LNHDA and SQIVND (reference sequence). With 4 bases clipped from V and 1 base from J, the junction kept 10 bases outside the gene matches. The CDR3 is 17 amino acids. The CDR3 bases are TGTGCCAGTAGTACGCTCTTAGCGGGAACCCGCACAGATACGCAGTATTTT. Translation: CASSTLLAGTRTDTQYF.

This clone was observed a few times. This rearrangement joins TRBV29-1 to TRBJ2-5; 7 bases fit TRBD1. CDR3 length: 12 amino acids. From germline, CDR1 is SQVTM and CDR2 ANQGSEA. V lost 7 bases to trimming and J lost 4 bases; unmatched junction nucleotides: 6. This CDR3 is CSGLTGVETQYF. DNA for the CDR3: TGCAGCGGATTAACAGGGGTAGAGACCCAGTACTTC.

V is TRBV5-6 and J is TRBJ2-2, with 8 nucleotides matching TRBD2. The CDR3 spans 16 residues. Germline V gives CDR1 SGHDT, CDR2 YYEEEE. V was pared by 1 base and J by 3 bases, with 5 bases of the junction left unmatched. The CDR3 protein is CASSLPGGQHTGELFF. In DNA, the CDR3 is TGTGCCAGCAGCTTGCCGGGGGGGCAGCACACCGGGGAGCTGTTTTTT.

This clone was found a few times. The chain links TRBV7-9 to TRBJ2-7; 12 bases are a match to TRBD2. Germline loops: CDR1 SEHNR, CDR2 FQNEAQ (reference sequence). This CDR3 is built from 17 residues. The ends lost 6 bases at V and 0 bases at J; junction bases unmatched: 9. CDR3 in amino acids: CASSSRTSGASSYEQYF. CDR3 nucleotide sequence: TGTGCCAGCAGTTCAAGGACTAGCGGGGCGAGCTCCTACGAGCAGTACTTC.